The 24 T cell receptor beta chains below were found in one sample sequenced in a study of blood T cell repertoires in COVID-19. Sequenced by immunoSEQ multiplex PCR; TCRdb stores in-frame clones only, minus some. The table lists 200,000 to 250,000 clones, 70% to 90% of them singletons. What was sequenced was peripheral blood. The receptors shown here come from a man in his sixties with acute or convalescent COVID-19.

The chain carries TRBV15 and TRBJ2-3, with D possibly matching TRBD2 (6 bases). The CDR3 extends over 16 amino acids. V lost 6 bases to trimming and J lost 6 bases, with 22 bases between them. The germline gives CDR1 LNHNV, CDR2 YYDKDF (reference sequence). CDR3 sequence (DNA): TGTGCCACCAGTTTTCGCGGAGCGGGTGCTTTGGATACGCAGTATTTT. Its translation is CATSFRGAGALDTQYF.

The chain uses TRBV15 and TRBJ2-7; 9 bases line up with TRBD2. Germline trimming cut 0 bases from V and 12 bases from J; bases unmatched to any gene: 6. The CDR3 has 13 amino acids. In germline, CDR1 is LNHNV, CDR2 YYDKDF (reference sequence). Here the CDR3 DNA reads TGTGCCACCAGCAGAGAGCTAGCGGGGTCCCGGTACTTC. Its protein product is CATSRELAGSRYF.

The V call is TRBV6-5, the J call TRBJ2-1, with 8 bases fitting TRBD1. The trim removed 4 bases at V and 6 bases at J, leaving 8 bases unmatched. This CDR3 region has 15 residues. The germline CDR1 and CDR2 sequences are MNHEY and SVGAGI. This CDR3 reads CASSSPTGDGNEQFF. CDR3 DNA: TGTGCCAGCAGTTCTCCGACAGGGGATGGCAATGAGCAGTTCTTC.

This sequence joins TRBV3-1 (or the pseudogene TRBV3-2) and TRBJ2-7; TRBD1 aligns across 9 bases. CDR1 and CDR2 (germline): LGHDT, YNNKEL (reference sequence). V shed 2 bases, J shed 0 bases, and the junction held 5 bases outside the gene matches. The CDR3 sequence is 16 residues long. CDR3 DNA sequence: TGTGCCAGCAGCCAATCCGGACAGGGGCACTCCTACGAGCAGTACTTC. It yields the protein CASSQSGQGHSYEQYF.

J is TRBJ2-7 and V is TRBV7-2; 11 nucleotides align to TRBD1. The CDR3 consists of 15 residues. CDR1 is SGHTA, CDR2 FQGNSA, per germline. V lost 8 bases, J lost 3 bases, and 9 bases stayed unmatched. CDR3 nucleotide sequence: TGTGCCAGCGGGAGCTCCGGGACAGGGGGCTACGAGCAGTACTTC. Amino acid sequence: CASGSSGTGGYEQYF.

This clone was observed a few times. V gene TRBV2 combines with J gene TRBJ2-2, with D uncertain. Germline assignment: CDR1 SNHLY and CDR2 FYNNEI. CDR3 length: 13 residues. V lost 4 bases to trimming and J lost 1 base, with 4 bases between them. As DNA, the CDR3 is TGTGCCAGCAGTGTTCTGAACACCGGGGAGCTGTTTTTT. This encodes CASSVLNTGELFF.

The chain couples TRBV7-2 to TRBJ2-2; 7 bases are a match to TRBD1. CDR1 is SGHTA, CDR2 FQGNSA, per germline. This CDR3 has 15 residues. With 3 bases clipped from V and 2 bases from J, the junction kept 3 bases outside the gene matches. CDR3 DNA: TGTGCCAGCAGCTTGTGGACAGGAAACACCGGGGAGCTGTTTTTT. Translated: CASSLWTGNTGELFF.

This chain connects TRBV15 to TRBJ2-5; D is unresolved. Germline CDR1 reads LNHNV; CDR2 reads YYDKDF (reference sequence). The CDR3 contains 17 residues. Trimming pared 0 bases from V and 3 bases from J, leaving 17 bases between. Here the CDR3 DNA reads TGTGCCACCAGCAGAGATCCAAACCACTCCGAGGAAGAGACCCAGTACTTC. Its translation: CATSRDPNHSEEETQYF.

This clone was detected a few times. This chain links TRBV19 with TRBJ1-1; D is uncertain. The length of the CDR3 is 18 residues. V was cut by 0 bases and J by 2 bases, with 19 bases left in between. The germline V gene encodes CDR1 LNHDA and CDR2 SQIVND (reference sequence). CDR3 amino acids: CASSIDLYSGAGNTEAFF. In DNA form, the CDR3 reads TGTGCCAGTAGTATAGATCTCTACTCGGGCGCGGGCAACACTGAAGCTTTCTTT.

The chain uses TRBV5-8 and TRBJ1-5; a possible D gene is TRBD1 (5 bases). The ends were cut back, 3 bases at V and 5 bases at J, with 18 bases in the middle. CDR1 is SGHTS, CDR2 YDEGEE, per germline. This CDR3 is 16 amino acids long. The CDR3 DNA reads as TGTGCCAGCAGCTCTCGGTCCCAGGGAGGTTATCAGCCCCAGCATTTT. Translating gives CASSSRSQGGYQPQHF. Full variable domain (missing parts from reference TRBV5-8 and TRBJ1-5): EAGVTQSPTHLIKTRGQQATLRCSPISGHTSVYWYQQALGLGLQFLLWYDEGEERNRGNFPPRFSGRQFPNYSSELNVNALELEDSALYLCASSSRSQGGYQPQHFGDGTRLSIL.

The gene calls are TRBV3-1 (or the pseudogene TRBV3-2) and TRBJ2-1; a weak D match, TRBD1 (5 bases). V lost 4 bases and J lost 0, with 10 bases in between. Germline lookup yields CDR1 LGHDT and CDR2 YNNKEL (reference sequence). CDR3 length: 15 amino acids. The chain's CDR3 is CASSPDSFSYNEQFF. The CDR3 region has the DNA TGTGCCAGCAGCCCCGACAGTTTCTCCTACAATGAGCAGTTCTTC.

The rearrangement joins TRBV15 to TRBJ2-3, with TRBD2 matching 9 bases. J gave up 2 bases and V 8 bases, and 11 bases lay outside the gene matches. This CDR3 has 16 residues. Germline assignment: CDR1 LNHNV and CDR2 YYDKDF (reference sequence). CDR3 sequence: CATSGPSGAFTDTQYF. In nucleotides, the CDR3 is TGTGCCACCTCAGGCCCTAGCGGGGCTTTCACAGATACGCAGTATTTT.

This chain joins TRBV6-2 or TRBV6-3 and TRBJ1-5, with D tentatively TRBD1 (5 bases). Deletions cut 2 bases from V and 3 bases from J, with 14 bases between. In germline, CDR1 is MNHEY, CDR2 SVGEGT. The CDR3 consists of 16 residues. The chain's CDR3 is CASSYGRGRSNQPQHF. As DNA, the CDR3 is TGTGCCAGCAGTTACGGGCGGGGCCGCTCCAATCAGCCCCAGCATTTT.

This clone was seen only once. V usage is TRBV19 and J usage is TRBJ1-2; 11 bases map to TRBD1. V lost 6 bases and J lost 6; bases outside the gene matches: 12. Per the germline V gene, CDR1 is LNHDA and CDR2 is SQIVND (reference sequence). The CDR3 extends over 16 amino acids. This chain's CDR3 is CASSVARDRGNDGYTF. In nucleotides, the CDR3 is TGTGCCAGTAGCGTCGCCAGGGACAGGGGGAACGATGGCTACACCTTC.

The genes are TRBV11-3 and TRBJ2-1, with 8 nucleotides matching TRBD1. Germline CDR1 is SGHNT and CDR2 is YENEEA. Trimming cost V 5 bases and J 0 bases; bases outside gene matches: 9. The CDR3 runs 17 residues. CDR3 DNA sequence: TGTGCCAGCAGCCCTCGGACAGGGTATCACTCCTACAATGAGCAGTTCTTC. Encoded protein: CASSPRTGYHSYNEQFF.

The CDR3 here is CASSPGTGSYEQYF. DNA for the CDR3: TGCGCCAGCAGCCCCGGGACAGGCTCCTACGAGCAGTACTTC. The chain employs TRBV4-3 and TRBJ2-7; TRBD1 agrees at 8 bases. Germline-derived CDR1 and CDR2 are LGHNA and YSLEER. After removal of 4 bases from V and 0 bases from J, the junction contained 2 bases not matched to a gene. The CDR3 covers 14 residues.

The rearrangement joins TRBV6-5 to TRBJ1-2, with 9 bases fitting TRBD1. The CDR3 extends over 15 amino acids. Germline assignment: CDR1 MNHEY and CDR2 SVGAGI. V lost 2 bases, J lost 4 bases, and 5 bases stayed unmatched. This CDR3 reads CASSYHRGRSYGYTF. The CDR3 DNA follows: TGTGCCAGCAGTTACCACAGGGGGCGCAGCTATGGCTACACCTTC.

The CDR3 protein is CASSFWDSGDEQFF. For the CDR3, the DNA is TGTGCCAGCAGTTTTTGGGACAGTGGGGATGAGCAGTTCTTC. The V and J genes are TRBV27 and TRBJ2-1, with 7 bases lining up with TRBD1. In germline, CDR1 is MNHEY, CDR2 SMNVEV (reference sequence). The CDR3 extends over 14 amino acids. V dropped 3 bases and J dropped 8; count of bases not matched to a gene: 7.

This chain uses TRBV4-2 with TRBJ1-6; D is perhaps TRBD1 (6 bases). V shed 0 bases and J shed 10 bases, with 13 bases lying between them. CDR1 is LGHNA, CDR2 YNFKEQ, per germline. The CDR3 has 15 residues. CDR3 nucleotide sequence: TGTGCCAGCAGCCAAGAAACAGGGAGGGACTCACCCCTCCACTTT. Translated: CASSQETGRDSPLHF.

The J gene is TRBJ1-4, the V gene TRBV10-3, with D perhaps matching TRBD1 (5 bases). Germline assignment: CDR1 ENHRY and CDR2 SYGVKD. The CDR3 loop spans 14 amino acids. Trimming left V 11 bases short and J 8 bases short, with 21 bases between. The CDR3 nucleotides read TGTGCCTCATCAGGGTCACCGGGAGGGGAAAAACTGTTTTTT. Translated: CASSGSPGGEKLFF.

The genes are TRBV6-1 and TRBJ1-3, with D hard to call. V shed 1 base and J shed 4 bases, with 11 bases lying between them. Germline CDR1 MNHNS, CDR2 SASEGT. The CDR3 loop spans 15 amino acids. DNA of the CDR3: TGTGCCAGCAGTGAAGTACCGGAGGTCGGAAACACCATATATTTT. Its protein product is CASSEVPEVGNTIYF.

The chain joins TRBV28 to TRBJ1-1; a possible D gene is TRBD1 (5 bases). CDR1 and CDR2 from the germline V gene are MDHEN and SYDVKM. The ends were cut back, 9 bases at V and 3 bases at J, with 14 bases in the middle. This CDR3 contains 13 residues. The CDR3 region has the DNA TGTGCCAGTTACTCCGGGGGGTACACTGAAGCTTTCTTT. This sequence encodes CASYSGGYTEAFF.

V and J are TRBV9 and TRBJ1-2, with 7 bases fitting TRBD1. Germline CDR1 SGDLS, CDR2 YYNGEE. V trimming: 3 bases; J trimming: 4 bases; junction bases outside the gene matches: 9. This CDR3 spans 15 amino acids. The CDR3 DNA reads TGTGCCAGCAGCGCGGGACAGAGTTGGGCCTATGGCTACACCTTC. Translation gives CASSAGQSWAYGYTF.

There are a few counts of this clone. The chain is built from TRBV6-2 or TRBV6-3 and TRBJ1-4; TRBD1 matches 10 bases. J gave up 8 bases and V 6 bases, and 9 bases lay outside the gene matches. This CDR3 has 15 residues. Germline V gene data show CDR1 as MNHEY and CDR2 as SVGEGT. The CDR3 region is CASSDPGQGTEKLFF. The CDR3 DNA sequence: TGTGCCAGCAGCGACCCGGGACAGGGGACCGAAAAACTGTTTTTT.